The T cell receptor (beta chain) described here comes from a study of CD4 T cells in relation to SARS-CoV-2 and coronaviruses. Whole-study context: Controls used an HIV-1 Nef peptide pool or no peptide.

The unexposed donors gave CD4+ T cells in about 2010-2019, prior to COVID-19. The cells were cultured for approximately 10 days before CD4+ T cells were isolated. Clones were sequenced by immunoSEQ multiplex PCR, and TCRdb holds only the in-frame ones, with some missing. The data hold tens of thousands of clones, with 72% observed a single time. Notes on this clone: The antigen is undetermined.

The CDR3 loop spans 12 amino acids. Germline CDR1 reads LGHNT; CDR2 reads FRNRAP. V lost 5 bases, J lost 7 bases, and 10 bases lay in between. This TCR came from a human donor in good health. The gene calls are TRBV12-5 and TRBJ2-3; D not certain. Sequencing was carried out using CD4+ T cells from PBMCs, cultured in vitro. CDR3 nucleotide sequence: TGTGCTAGTGGTACCCTACCGTATACGCAGTATTTT. Amino acid sequence: CASGTLPYTQYF.